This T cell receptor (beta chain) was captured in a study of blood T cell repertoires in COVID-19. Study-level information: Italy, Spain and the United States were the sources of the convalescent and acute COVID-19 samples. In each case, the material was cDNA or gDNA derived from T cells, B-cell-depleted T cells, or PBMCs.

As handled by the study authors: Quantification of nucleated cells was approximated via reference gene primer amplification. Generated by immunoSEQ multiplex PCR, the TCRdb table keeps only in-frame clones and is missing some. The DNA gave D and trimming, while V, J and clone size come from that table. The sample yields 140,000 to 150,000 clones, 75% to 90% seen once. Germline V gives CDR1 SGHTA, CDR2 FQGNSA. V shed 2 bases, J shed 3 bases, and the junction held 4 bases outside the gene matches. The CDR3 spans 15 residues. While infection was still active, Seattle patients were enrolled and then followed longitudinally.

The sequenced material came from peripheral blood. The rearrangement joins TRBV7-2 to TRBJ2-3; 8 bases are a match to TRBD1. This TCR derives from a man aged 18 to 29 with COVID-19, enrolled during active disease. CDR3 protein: CASSLPRTGTDTQYF. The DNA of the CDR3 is TGTGCCAGCAGCTTACCCCGGACAGGGACAGATACGCAGTATTTT.